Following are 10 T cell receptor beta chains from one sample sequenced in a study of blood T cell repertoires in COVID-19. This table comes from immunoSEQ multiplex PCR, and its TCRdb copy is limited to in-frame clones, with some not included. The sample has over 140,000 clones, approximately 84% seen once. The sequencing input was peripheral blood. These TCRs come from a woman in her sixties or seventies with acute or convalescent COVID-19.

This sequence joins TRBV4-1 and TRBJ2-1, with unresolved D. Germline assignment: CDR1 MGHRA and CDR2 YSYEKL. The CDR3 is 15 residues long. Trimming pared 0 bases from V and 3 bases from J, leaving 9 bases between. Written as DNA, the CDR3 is TGCGCCAGCAGCCAAGAAAGTCCTAGCTACAATGAGCAGTTCTTC. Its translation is CASSQESPSYNEQFF.

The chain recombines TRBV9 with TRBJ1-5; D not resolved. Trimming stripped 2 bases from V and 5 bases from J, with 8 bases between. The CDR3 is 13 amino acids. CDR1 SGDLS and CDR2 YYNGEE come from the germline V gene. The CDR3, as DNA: TGTGCCAGCAGCGTTGACTGGGATCAGCCCCAGCATTTT. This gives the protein CASSVDWDQPQHF. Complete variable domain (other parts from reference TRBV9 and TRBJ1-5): DSGVTQTPKHLITATGQRVTLRCSPRSGDLSVYWYQQSLDQGLQFLIQYYNGEERAKGNILERFSAQQFPDLHSELNLSSLELGDSALYFCASSVDWDQPQHFGDGTRLSIL.

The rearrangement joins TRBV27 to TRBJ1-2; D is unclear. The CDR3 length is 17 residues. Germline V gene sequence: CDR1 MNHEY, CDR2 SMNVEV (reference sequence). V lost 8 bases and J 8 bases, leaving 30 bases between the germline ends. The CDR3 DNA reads TGTGCCAGCTGTTCTCTTTTTGGAGACGGACTTCGGCGGGGCTACACCTTC. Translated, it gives CASCSLFGDGLRRGYTF.

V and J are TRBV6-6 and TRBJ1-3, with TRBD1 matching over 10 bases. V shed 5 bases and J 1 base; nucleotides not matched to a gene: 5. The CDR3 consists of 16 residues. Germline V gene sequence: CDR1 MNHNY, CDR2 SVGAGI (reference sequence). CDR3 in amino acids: CASSPGTGVSGNTIYF. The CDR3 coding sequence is TGTGCCAGCAGTCCCGGGACAGGGGTGTCTGGAAACACCATATATTTT.

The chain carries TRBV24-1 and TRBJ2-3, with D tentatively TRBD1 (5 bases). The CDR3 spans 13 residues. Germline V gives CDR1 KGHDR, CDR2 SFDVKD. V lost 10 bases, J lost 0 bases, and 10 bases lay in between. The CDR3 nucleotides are TGTGCCACTCGACAGCGTAGCACAGATACGCAGTATTTT. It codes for CATRQRSTDTQYF.

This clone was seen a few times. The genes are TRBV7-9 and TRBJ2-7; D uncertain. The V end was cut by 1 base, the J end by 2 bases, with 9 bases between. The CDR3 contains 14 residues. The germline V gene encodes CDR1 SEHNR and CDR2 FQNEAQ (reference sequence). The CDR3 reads CASSLGGLTYEQYF. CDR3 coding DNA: TGTGCCAGCAGCTTAGGCGGCCTAACCTACGAGCAGTACTTC. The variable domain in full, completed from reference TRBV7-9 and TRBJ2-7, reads DTGVSQNPRHKITKRGQNVTFRCDPISEHNRLYWYRQTLGQGPEFLTYFQNEAQLEKSRLLSDRFSAERPKGSFSTLEIQRTEQGDSAMYLCASSLGGLTYEQYFGPGTRLTVT.

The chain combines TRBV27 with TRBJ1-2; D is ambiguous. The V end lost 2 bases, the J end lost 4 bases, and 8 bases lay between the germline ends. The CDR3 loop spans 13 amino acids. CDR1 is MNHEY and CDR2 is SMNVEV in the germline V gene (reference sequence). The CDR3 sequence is CASSLGLSYGYTF. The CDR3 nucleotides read TGTGCCAGCAGTTTAGGACTTTCCTATGGCTACACCTTC.

The CDR3 DNA reads as TGTGCCAGCAGCTTAGCCCTAGCTGCTGAAGCTTTCTTT. As protein: CASSLALAAEAFF. The J gene is TRBJ1-1, the V gene TRBV7-9; D call uncertain. In germline, CDR1 is SEHNR, CDR2 FQNEAQ (reference sequence). V was cut by 0 bases and J by 6 bases, with 8 bases left in between. CDR3 size: 13 residues.

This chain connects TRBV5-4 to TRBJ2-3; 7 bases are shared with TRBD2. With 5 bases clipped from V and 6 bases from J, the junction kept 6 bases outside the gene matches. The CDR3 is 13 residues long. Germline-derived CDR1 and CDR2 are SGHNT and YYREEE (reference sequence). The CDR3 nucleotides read TGTGCCAGCAGACCGACTAGCCCCGATACGCAGTATTTT. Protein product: CASRPTSPDTQYF. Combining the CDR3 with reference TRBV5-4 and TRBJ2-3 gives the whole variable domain ETGVTQSPTHLIKTRGQQVTLRCSSQSGHNTVSWYQQALGQGPQFIFQYYREEENGRGNFPPRFSGLQFPNYSSELNVNALELDDSALYLCASRPTSPDTQYFGPGTRLTVL.

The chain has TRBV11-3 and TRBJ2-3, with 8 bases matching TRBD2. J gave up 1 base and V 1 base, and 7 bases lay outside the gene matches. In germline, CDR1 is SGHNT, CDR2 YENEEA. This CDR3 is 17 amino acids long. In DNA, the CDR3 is TGTGCCAGCAGCTTAGGCCAGCTACTAGCGGGCACAGATACGCAGTATTTT. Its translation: CASSLGQLLAGTDTQYF. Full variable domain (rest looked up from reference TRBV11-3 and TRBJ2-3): EAGVVQSPRYKIIEKKQPVAFWCNPISGHNTLYWYLQNLGQGPELLIRYENEEAVDDSQLPKDRFSAERLKGVDSTLKIQPAELGDSAVYLCASSLGQLLAGTDTQYFGPGTRLTVL.